This TCR beta chain was observed in a study of CD8 T cells in ankylosing spondylitis (dated by TCRdb to the late 2010s). Regarding the complete study: The study set out to find disease-linked TCR variants by profiling T cell receptor beta repertoires in ankylosing spondylitis patients and healthy donors. Peripheral blood was sampled, and synovial fluid was additionally collected from ankylosing spondylitis patients. The full study cohort comprised some 27 ankylosing spondylitis patients and over 95 healthy donors.

This clonotype was recorded a few times. Its target antigen remains unknown. Base qualities are not provided; no much larger clone lies one nucleotide away. CDR1 and CDR2, looked up from the germline V gene (reference sequence), are DFQATT and SNEGSKA. The CDR3 measures 14 amino acids from cysteine to phenylalanine. The read is trimmed to its CDR3 DNA, 42 bases read in frame from base 1. Trimming removed 6 bases from V and 0 bases from J; the gene matches leave 5 bases unexplained. The study at large found these results: Some TCR beta motif variants had previously been reported in synovial fluid and blood of reactive arthritis patients, which suggested common disease-initiation mechanisms. According to the report, matched synovial fluid samples from ankylosing spondylitis patients were significantly enriched for the disease-linked clones. The disease-linked clones had a CD8+ phenotype and were found at relatively low frequencies in peripheral blood. Blood from ankylosing spondylitis patients appeared to be characterized by a TCR beta motif composed of eight highly homologous amino acid variants.

Sequenced on an Illumina HiSeq 2500. TCR beta libraries were prepared by quantitative 5'-RACE with molecular barcodes. On the study's bioinformatics: A new computational method, built on a probabilistic model of VDJ rearrangement, was used to identify disease-linked TCR variants. TCRdb's own reprocessing of the public reads used fastp at Q25 and MiXCR and kept productive beta chains. Under each unique CDR3 protein, matching rows form one entry showing the most common genes and DNA. The V and J calls were not made by the authors but by TCRdb's processing. This sample holds around 890,000 distinct CDR3 sequences; 12% were observed only once. Clones ranked in the top ten supply around 0.51% of the sample.

Sequenced sample: blood, either unsorted or a sorted T cell fraction (not recorded which). The clonotype was recovered from a male donor with ankylosing spondylitis. The V and J genes are TRBV20-1 and TRBJ2-1; 7 bases in the junction line up with TRBD1. The CDR3 corresponds to CSARDSFSYNEQFF. The DNA is as follows: TGCAGTGCCAGGGACAGCTTCTCCTACAATGAGCAGTTCTTC.